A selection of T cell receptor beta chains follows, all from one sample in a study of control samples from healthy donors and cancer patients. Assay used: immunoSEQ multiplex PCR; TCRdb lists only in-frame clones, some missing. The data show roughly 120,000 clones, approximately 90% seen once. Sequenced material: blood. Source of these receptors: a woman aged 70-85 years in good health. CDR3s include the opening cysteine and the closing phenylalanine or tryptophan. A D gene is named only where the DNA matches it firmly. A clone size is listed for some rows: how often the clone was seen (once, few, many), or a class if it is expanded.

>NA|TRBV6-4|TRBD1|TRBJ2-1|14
TGTGCCAGCAGTGAGTGGACAGGGGCCAATGAGCAGTTCTTC
CASSEWTGANEQFF
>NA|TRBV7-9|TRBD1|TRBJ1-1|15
TGTGCCAGCAGCTCTCGACAGGGGGGCGGCACTGAAGCTTTCTTT
CASSSRQGGGTEAFF
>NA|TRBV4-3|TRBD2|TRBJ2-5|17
TGCGCCAGCAGCCAAGGGACTAGCGGGGGCCTTTGGGAGACCCAGTACTTC
CASSQGTSGGLWETQYF
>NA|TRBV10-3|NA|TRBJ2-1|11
TGTGCCATCAGTGACAGTAGTGAGCAGTTCTTC
CAISDSSEQFF
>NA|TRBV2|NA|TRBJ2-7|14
TGTGCCAGCAGTCCGACGGGAACGTCAATCGGGCAGTACTTC
CASSPTGTSIGQYF
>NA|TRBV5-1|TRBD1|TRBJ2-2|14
TGCGCCAGCAAGGGGACAGGGCTAACCGGGGAGCTGTTTTTT
CASKGTGLTGELFF
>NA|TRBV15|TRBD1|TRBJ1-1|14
TGTGCCACCAACACGGACAGGGACCGGGCTGAAGCTTTCTTT
CATNTDRDRAEAFF
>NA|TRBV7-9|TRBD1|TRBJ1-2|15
TGTGCCAGCAATCAACCGGACAGGGGTATTGGAGGCTACACCTTC
CASNQPDRGIGGYTF
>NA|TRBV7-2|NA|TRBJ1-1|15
TGTGCCAGCAACCCCCGTCTGGCGGTGAACACTGAAGCTTTCTTT
CASNPRLAVNTEAFF
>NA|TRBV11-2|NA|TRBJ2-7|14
TGTGCCAGCAGCTTAGCAGGGACGGCCTCTGAGCAGTACTTC
CASSLAGTASEQYF
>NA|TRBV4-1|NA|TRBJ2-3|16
TGCGCCAGCAGCCATGAGAGGCTGGCGAGCACAGATACGCAGTATTTT
CASSHERLASTDTQYF
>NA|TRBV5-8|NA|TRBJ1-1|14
TGTGCCAGCAGCCCCGGTCCCTCAGAAATGCAAGCTTTCTTT
CASSPGPSEMQAFF
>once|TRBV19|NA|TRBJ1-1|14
TGTGCCAGTAGTATCGGGCAGATGAACACTGAAGCTTTCTTT
CASSIGQMNTEAFF
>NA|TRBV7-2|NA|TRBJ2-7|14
TGTGCCAGCAGCTTAAACGCGCTGGGGGGCGAGCAGTACTTC
CASSLNALGGEQYF
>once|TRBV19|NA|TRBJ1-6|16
TGTGCCAGTAGTCAAGACTGGAGCTCCTATAATTCACCCCTCCACTTT
CASSQDWSSYNSPLHF
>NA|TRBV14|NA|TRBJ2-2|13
TGTGCCAGCAGCCCCATGCGTGGTGGGGAGCTGTTTTTT
CASSPMRGGELFF
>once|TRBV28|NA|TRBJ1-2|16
TGTGCCAGCAGTTTGGTCCTACACGCGCCCTACTATGGCTACACCTTC
CASSLVLHAPYYGYTF
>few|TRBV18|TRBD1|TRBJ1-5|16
TGTGCCAGCTCACCATATAGGACAGGGGGAGCTCAGCCCCAGCATTTT
CASSPYRTGGAQPQHF
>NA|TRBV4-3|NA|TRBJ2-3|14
TGCGCCAGCAGCCGGCAGCTTGGAACAGATACGCAGTATTTT
CASSRQLGTDTQYF
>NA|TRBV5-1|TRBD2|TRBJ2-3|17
TGCGCCAGCAGCTTGGGAAGGCGGGGGGGCCTCGCAGATACGCAGTATTTT
CASSLGRRGGLADTQYF
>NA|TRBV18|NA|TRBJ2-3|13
TGTGCCAGCTCACCACCCGGCACAGATACGCAGTATTTT
CASSPPGTDTQYF
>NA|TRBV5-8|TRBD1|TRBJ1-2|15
TGTGCCAGCAGCTCAAGACAGGGGATGGTCTATGGCTACACCTTC
CASSSRQGMVYGYTF
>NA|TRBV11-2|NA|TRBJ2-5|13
TGTGCCAGCAGCTTCCGTAGGCAAGAGACCCAGTACTTC
CASSFRRQETQYF
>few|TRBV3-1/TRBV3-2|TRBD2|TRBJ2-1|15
TGTGCCAGCAGCGGTCTCGCGGGGGGGCTCAATGAGCAGTTCTTC
CASSGLAGGLNEQFF
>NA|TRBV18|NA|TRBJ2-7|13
TGTGCCAGCTCACCACCCCTAGCCTACGAGCAGTACTTC
CASSPPLAYEQYF
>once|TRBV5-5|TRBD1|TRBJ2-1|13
TGTGCCAGCAGCCAACAGGGGACGAATGAGCAGTTCTTC
CASSQQGTNEQFF
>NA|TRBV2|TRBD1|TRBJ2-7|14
TGTGCCAGCATTCTGGACAGGGGATCCTACGAGCAGTACTTC
CASILDRGSYEQYF
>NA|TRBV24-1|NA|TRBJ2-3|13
TGTGCCACCAGTGATATTCGGGGGGATACGCAGTATTTT
CATSDIRGDTQYF
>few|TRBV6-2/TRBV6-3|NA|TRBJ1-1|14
TGTGCCAGCAGTTACAGGGAGGGTCGGACTGAAGCTTTCTTT
CASSYREGRTEAFF
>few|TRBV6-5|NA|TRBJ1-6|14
TGTGCCAGCAGTTCGCCCGGCGTAGTATCACCCCTCCACTTT
CASSSPGVVSPLHF
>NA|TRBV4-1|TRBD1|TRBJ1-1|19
TGCGCCAGCAGCCAAGGAAAGTGGGGACAGGGCCAGGAAAACACTGAAGCTTTCTTT
CASSQGKWGQGQENTEAFF
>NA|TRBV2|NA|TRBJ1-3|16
TGTGCCAGCAGTGAAGGCGGGGCAGGCTCTGGAAACACCATATATTTT
CASSEGGAGSGNTIYF
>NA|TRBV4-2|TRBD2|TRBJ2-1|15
TGTGCCAGCAGCCAGGGGACTAGCGGGGACAATGAGCAGTTCTTC
CASSQGTSGDNEQFF
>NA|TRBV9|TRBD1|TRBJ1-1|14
TGTGCCAGCAGCCAGACAGGGGGGAACACTGAAGCTTTCTTT
CASSQTGGNTEAFF
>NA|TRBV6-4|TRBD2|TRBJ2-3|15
TGTGCCAGCAGTGACTCCGGGGGGGCCGCAGATACGCAGTATTTT
CASSDSGGAADTQYF
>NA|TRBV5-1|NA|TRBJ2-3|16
TGCGCCAGCAGCTTGGGTGGGGGGGCCTTGACAGATACGCAGTATTTT
CASSLGGGALTDTQYF
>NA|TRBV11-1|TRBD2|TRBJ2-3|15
TGTGCCAGCAGCTTAGGCGGGGGGGCCGGAGATACGCAGTATTTT
CASSLGGGAGDTQYF
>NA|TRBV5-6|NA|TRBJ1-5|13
TGTGCCAGCAGCTCGGCAGGGGAACAGCCCCAGCATTTT
CASSSAGEQPQHF
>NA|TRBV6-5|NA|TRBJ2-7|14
TGTGCCAGCAGTTACGCAGGGAGCTCCTACGAGCAGTACTTC
CASSYAGSSYEQYF
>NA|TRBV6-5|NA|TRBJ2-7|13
TGTGCCAGCAGTTACCCGGGTGCCTACGAGCAGTACTTC
CASSYPGAYEQYF
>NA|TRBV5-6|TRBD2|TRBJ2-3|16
TGTGCCAGCAGCCTACTCGGTAGCGGGGGTGCAGATACGCAGTATTTT
CASSLLGSGGADTQYF
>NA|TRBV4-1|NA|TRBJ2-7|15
TGCGCCAGCAGCCAAGAGGCCGGAGCCGGTAGTCTAAAGTACTTC
CASSQEAGAGSLKYF
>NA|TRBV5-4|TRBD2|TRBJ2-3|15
TGTGCCAGCAGCTTCCCTAGCGGTAGCACAGATACGCAGTATTTT
CASSFPSGSTDTQYF
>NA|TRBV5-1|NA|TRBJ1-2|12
TGCGCCAGCAGCGTAGAAAACTATGGCTACACCTTC
CASSVENYGYTF
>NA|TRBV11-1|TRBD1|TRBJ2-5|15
TGTGCCAGCAGCTTAAGACAGGGGGCTGGGGAGACCCAGTACTTC
CASSLRQGAGETQYF
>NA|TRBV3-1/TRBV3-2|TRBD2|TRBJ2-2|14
TGTGCCAGCAGCACCGCGGGGGACACCGGGGAGCTGTTTTTT
CASSTAGDTGELFF
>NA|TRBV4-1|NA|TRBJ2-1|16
TGCGCCAGCAGCTCGGGACTGGAGCCATCCTACAATGAGCAGTTCTTC
CASSSGLEPSYNEQFF
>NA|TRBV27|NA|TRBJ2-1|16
TGTGCCAGCAGTTTATGGAGGGGGGCCGGAATGAATGAGCAGTTCTTC
CASSLWRGAGMNEQFF
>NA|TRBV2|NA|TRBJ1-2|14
TGTGCCAGCAGTCATAAGAGGGGGAGGGAAGGCTACACCTTC
CASSHKRGREGYTF
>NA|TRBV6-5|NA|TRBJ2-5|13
TGTGCCAGCAGTCCGACATCCCAAGAGACCCAGTACTTC
CASSPTSQETQYF
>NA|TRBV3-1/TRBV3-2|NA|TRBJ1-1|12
TGTGCCAGCAGCAGTGGCCCGATGGGGGCTTTCTTT
CASSSGPMGAFF
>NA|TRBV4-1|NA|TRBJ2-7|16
TGCGCCAGCAGCCTGGGTGGGGCAGGGAGCTCCTACGAGCAGTACTTC
CASSLGGAGSSYEQYF
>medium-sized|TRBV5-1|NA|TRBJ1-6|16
TGCGCCAGCAGCTTGGGTGCGGGATCCAATAATTCACCCCTCCACTTT
CASSLGAGSNNSPLHF
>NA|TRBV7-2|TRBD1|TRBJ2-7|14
TGTGCCAGCAGCTTAACAGGGGGCGCCTACGAGCAGTACTTC
CASSLTGGAYEQYF
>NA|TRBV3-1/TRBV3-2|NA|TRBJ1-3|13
TGTGCCAGCAGCCAAGGCCTTTTGGACACCATATATTTT
CASSQGLLDTIYF
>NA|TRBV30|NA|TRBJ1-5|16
TGTGCCCCCCCTGATGGATATGGCCATAGCAATCAGCCCCAGCATTTT
CAPPDGYGHSNQPQHF
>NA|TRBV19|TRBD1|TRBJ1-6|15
TGTGCCAGTGGGGAGAGGACAGGGGGAAATTCACCCCTCCACTTT
CASGERTGGNSPLHF
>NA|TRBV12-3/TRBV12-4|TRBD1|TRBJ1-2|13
TGTGCCAGCGCCGAGACAGGGAACTATGGCTACACCTTC
CASAETGNYGYTF
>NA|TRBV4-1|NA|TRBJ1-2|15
TGCGCCAGCCAACCGAACGAGAACGATAACTATGGCTACACCTTC
CASQPNENDNYGYTF